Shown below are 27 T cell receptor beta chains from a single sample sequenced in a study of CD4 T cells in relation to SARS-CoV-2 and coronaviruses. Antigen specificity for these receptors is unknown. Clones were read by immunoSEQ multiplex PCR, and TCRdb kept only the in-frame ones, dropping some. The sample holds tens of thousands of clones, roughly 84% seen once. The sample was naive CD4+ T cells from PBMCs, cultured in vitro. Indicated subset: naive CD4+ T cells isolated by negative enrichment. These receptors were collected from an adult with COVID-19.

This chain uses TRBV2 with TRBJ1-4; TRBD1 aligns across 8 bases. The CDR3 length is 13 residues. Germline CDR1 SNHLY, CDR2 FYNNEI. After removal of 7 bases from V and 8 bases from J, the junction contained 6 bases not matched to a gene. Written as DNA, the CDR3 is TGTGCCAGCACTAGACAGGGGAACGAAAAACTGTTTTTT. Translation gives CASTRQGNEKLFF. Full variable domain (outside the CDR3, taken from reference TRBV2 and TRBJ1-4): EPEVTQTPSHQVTQMGQEVILRCVPISNHLYFYWYRQILGQKVEFLVSFYNNEISEKSEIFDDQFSVERPDGSNFTLKIRSTKLEDSAMYFCASTRQGNEKLFFGSGTQLSVL.

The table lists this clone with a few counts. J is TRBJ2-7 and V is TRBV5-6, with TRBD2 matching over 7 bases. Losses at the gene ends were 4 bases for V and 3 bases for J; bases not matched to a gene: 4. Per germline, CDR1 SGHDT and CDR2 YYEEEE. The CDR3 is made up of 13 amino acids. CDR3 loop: CASSGRENYEQYF. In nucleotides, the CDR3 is TGTGCCAGCAGCGGGCGGGAGAACTACGAGCAGTACTTC.

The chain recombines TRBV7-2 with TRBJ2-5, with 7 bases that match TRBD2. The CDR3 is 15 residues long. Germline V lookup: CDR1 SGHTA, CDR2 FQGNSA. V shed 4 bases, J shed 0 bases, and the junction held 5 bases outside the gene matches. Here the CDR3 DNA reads TGTGCCAGCAGCTCCGGGACTATTAACCAAGAGACCCAGTACTTC. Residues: CASSSGTINQETQYF.

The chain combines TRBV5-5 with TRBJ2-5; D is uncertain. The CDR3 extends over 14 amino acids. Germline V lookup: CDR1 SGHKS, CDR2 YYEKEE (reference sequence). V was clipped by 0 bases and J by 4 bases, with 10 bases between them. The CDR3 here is CASSLVWEGETQYF. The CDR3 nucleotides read TGTGCCAGCAGCTTGGTGTGGGAAGGAGAGACCCAGTACTTC.

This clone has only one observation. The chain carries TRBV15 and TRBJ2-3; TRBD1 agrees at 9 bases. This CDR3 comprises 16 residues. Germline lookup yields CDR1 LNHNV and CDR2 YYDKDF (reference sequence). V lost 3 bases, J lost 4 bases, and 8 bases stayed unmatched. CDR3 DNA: TGTGCCACCAGCAGTGGATTGGGACAGGGCCCAGATACGCAGTATTTT. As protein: CATSSGLGQGPDTQYF.

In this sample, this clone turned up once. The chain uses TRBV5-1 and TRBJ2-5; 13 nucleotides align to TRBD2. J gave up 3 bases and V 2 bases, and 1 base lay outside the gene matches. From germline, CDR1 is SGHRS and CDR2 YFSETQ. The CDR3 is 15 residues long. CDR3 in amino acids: CASSLGTSGKETQYF. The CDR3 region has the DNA TGCGCCAGCAGCTTAGGGACTAGCGGGAAAGAGACCCAGTACTTC.

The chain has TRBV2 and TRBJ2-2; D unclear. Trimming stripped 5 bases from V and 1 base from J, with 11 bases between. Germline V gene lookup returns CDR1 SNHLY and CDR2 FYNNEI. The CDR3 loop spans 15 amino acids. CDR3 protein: CASSPRALNTGELFF. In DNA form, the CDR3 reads TGTGCCAGCAGTCCTCGGGCCCTGAACACCGGGGAGCTGTTTTTT.

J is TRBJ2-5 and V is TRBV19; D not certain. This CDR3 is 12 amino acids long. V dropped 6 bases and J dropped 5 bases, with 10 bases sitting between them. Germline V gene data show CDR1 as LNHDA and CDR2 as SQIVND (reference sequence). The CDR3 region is CASRDPGETQYF. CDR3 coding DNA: TGTGCCAGTAGGGATCCTGGGGAGACCCAGTACTTC.

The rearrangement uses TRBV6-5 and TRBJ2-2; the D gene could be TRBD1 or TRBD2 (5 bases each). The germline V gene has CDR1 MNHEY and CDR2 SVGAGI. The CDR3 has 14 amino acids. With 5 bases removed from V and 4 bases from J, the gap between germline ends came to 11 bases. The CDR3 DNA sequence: TGTGCCAGCAGTCGGGGACCGGCCACCGGGGAGCTGTTTTTT. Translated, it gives CASSRGPATGELFF.

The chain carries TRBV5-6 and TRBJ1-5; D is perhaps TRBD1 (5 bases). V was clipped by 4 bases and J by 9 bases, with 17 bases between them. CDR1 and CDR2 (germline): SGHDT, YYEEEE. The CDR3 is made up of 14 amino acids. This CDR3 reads CASSARDGLGPQHF. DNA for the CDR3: TGTGCCAGCAGCGCTCGGGACGGCTTGGGGCCCCAGCATTTT.

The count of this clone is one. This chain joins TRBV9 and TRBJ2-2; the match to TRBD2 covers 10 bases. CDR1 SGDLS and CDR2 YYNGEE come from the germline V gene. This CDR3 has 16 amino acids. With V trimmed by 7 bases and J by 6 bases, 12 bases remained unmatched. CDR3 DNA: TGTGCCAGCGGAACCGGGACTAGCGTCCTTCCCGGGGAGCTGTTTTTT. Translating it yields CASGTGTSVLPGELFF.

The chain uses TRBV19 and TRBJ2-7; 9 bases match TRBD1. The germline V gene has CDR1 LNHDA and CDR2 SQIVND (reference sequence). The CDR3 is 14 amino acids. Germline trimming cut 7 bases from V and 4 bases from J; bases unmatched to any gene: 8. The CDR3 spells CASNSGTGSYEQYF. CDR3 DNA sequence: TGTGCCAGTAATTCCGGGACAGGGTCGTACGAGCAGTACTTC.

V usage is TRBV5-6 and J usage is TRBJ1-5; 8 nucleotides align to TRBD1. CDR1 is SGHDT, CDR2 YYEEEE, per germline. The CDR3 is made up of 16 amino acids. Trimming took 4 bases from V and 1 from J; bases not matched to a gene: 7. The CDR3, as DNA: TGTGCCAGCAGCCTTTGGACAGGGTTCAGCAATCAGCCCCAGCATTTT. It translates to CASSLWTGFSNQPQHF.

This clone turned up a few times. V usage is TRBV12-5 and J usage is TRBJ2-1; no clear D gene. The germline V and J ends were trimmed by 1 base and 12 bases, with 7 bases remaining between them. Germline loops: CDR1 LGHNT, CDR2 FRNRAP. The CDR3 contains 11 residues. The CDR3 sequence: CASGLGFWQFF. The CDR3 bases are TGTGCTAGTGGTTTGGGGTTCTGGCAGTTCTTC.

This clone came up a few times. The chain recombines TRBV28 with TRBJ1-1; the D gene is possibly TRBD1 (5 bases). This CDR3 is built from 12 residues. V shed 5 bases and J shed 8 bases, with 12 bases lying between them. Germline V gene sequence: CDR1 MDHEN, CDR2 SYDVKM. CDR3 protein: CASSPQGREAFF. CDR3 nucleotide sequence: TGTGCCAGCAGTCCTCAGGGACGGGAAGCTTTCTTT.

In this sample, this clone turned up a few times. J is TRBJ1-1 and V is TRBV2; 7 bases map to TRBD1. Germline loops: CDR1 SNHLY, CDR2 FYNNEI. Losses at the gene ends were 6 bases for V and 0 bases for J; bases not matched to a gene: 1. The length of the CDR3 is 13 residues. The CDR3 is CASRGQMNTEAFF. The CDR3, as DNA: TGTGCCAGCAGGGGACAGATGAACACTGAAGCTTTCTTT.

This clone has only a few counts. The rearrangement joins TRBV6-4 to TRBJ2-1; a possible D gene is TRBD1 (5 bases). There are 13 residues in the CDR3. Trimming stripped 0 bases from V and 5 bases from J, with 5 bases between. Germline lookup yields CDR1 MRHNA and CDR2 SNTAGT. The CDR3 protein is CASSDSDNNEQFF. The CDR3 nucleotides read TGTGCCAGCAGTGACTCGGACAACAATGAGCAGTTCTTC.

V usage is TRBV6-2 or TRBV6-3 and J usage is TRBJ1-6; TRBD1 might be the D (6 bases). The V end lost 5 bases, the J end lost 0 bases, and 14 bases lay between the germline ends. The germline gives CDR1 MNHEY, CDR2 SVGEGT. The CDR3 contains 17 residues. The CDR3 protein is CASSRTDRTSYNSPLHF. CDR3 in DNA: TGTGCCAGCAGTCGGACAGACCGCACCTCCTATAATTCACCCCTCCACTTT.

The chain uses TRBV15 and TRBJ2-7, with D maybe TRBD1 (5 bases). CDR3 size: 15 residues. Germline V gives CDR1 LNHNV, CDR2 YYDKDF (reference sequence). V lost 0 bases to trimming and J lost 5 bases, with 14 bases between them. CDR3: CATSRDDAGRHEQYF. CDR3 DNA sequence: TGTGCCACCAGCAGAGATGATGCAGGGCGCCACGAGCAGTACTTC.

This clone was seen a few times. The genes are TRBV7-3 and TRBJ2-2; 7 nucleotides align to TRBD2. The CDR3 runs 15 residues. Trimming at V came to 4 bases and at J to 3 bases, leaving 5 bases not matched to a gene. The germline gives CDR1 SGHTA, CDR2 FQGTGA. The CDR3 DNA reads TGTGCCAGCAGCTCCAGCGGGATGGACACCGGGGAGCTGTTTTTT. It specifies CASSSSGMDTGELFF.

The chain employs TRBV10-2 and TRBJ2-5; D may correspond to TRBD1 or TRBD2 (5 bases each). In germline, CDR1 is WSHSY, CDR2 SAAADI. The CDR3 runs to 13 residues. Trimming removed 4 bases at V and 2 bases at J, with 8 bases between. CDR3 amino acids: CASSGGGQETQYF. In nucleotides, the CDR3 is TGCGCCAGCAGTGGTGGGGGACAAGAGACCCAGTACTTC.

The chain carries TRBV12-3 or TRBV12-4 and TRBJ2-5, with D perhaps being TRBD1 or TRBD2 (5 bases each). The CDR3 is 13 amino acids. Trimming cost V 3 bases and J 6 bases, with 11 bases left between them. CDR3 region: CASSLWDRKTQYF. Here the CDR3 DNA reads TGTGCCAGCAGTTTGTGGGACCGCAAGACCCAGTACTTC.

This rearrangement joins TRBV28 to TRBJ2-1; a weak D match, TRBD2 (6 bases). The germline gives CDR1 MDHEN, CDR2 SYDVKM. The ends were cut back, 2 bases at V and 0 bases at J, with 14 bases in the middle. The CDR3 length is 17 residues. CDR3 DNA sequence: TGTGCCAGCAGTTTAAGTAGCGGCCCCCTCTCCTACAATGAGCAGTTCTTC. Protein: CASSLSSGPLSYNEQFF.

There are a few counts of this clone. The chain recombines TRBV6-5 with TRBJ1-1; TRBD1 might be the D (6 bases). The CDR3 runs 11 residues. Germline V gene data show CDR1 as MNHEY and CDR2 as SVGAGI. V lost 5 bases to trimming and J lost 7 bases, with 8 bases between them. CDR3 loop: CASSRDNEAFF. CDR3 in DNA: TGTGCCAGCAGTCGGGACAATGAAGCTTTCTTT.

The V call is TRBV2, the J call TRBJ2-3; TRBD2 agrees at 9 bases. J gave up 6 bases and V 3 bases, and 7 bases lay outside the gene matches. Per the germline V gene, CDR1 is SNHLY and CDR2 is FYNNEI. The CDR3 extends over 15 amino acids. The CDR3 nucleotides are TGTGCCAGCAGTGACCTGGCGGGAGGGTCGGATACGCAGTATTTT. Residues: CASSDLAGGSDTQYF.

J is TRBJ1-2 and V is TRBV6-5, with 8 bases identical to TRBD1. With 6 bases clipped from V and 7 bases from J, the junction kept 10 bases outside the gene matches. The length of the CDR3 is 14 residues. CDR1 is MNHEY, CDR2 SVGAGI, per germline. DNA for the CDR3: TGTGCCAGCAGCGTTGACAGGGGACGAAGTGGCTACACCTTC. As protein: CASSVDRGRSGYTF.

CDR3 loop: CASSYSADYEQYF. DNA for the CDR3: TGTGCCAGCAGTTATTCCGCGGACTACGAGCAGTACTTC. The chain has TRBV6-6 and TRBJ2-7; D gene uncertain. V gave up 3 bases and J gave up 3 bases, with 9 bases separating them. This CDR3 spans 13 amino acids. Per the germline V gene, CDR1 is MNHNY and CDR2 is SVGAGI (reference sequence).